The 26 T cell receptor beta chains presented below share a single source sample, sequenced in a study of cytomegalovirus exposure and HLA in healthy donors. In the PCR, 60 Vbeta and 13 Jbeta primers were used. Measured with immunoSEQ multiplex PCR; TCRdb has only the in-frame clones, and not every one. Among some 150,000 clones, around 80% were seen once, and the ten largest hold around 1.8%. The sample comprised PBMCs. These receptor sequences come from a female donor in good health and CMV-seropositive.

V gene TRBV5-1 combines with J gene TRBJ1-2, with TRBD1 as a possible D gene (5 bases). The germline V gene has CDR1 SGHRS and CDR2 YFSETQ. The CDR3 contains 14 residues. V was clipped by 0 bases and J by 4 bases, with 10 bases between them. In DNA form, the CDR3 reads TGCGCCAGCAGCTTGGAGCAGGGTAGCTATGGCTACACCTTC. Protein product: CASSLEQGSYGYTF.

A few counts support this clone. The V and J genes are TRBV4-1 and TRBJ2-5, with D possibly TRBD2 on 5 matching bases. There are 15 residues in the CDR3. Trimming cost V 6 bases and J 0 bases, with 14 bases left between them. Germline CDR1 MGHRA, CDR2 YSYEKL. For the CDR3, the DNA is TGCGCCAGCAGGCGAGCGGAGGCGTACCAAGAGACCCAGTACTTC. Its protein product is CASRRAEAYQETQYF.

There are a few counts of this clone. This chain links TRBV2 with TRBJ2-3, with D possibly matching TRBD1 (5 bases). This CDR3 is 13 amino acids long. Germline CDR1 is SNHLY and CDR2 is FYNNEI. The V end lost 6 bases, the J end lost 1 base, and 8 bases lay between the germline ends. CDR3 bases: TGTGCCAGCAGGACAGCTCGCACAGATACGCAGTATTTT. This translates into CASRTARTDTQYF.

This chain connects TRBV6-1 to TRBJ1-2, with 7 bases aligning to TRBD1. Unmatched junction bases numbered 4, after V lost 2 bases and J lost 7 bases. Germline V CDR1 and CDR2: MNHNS, SASEGT. CDR3 length equals 13 residues. The CDR3 bases are TGTGCCAGCAGTGAATTAGGGGGCGGTGGCTACACCTTC. Translating it yields CASSELGGGGYTF.

This clone was detected only a few times. The rearrangement links TRBV6-5 to TRBJ1-2, with a possible D match to TRBD1 (6 bases). The CDR3 has 13 amino acids. Between the trimmed V and J ends, which lost 4 bases and 4 bases, there was a span of 10 bases. The V gene's germline CDR1 is MNHEY and CDR2 SVGAGI. The CDR3 reads CASSSQGTYGYTF. CDR3 in DNA: TGTGCCAGCAGTTCCCAGGGGACCTATGGCTACACCTTC.

The V gene is TRBV28, the J gene TRBJ2-7, with 8 bases aligning to TRBD2. This CDR3 region has 13 residues. CDR1 is MDHEN, CDR2 SYDVKM, per germline. Losses at the gene ends were 6 bases for V and 5 bases for J; bases not matched to a gene: 6. Here the CDR3 reads CASRAGGVHEQYF. The CDR3 region has the DNA TGTGCCAGCAGAGCCGGGGGGGTCCACGAGCAGTACTTC.

V gene TRBV19 combines with J gene TRBJ2-2; TRBD2 aligns across 9 bases. The CDR3 loop spans 15 amino acids. The germline V gene encodes CDR1 LNHDA and CDR2 SQIVND (reference sequence). Losses at the gene ends were 3 bases for V and 4 bases for J; bases not matched to a gene: 3. CDR3 protein: CASSISTSGTGELFF. DNA of the CDR3: TGTGCCAGTAGTATTTCGACTAGCGGCACCGGGGAGCTGTTTTTT.

This clone was observed a single time. This CDR3 is CASSLQYRVGTDTQYF. In DNA form, the CDR3 reads TGTGCCAGCTCACTACAATACAGGGTTGGTACAGATACGCAGTATTTT. J is TRBJ2-3 and V is TRBV18; tentatively, D is TRBD1 (6 bases). The CDR3 runs 16 residues. With 4 bases removed from V and 3 bases from J, the gap between germline ends came to 17 bases. In germline, CDR1 is KGHSH, CDR2 LQKENI.

The rearrangement links TRBV6-6 to TRBJ1-2; 7 bases fit TRBD1. V was clipped by 6 bases and J by 4 bases; unmatched bases: 8. The germline CDR1 and CDR2 sequences are MNHNY and SVGAGI (reference sequence). The CDR3 has 14 amino acids. The DNA of the CDR3 is TGTGCCAGCAGCCCCGGGACAGCGATCTATGGCTACACCTTC. This gives the protein CASSPGTAIYGYTF.

This chain uses TRBV5-8 with TRBJ2-1; D might be TRBD2 (6 bases). The CDR3 consists of 15 residues. The V gene's germline CDR1 is SGHTS and CDR2 YDEGEE. Trimming took 3 bases from V and 0 from J, leaving 10 bases between them. DNA of the CDR3: TGTGCCAGCAGCTACGGGACTCTCTCCTACAATGAGCAGTTCTTC. Its protein product is CASSYGTLSYNEQFF.

The rearrangement uses TRBV19 and TRBJ1-6; 9 bases align to TRBD1. The CDR3 has 14 amino acids. CDR1 LNHDA and CDR2 SQIVND come from the germline V gene (reference sequence). V lost 6 bases to trimming and J lost 9 bases; unmatched junction nucleotides: 6. The CDR3 protein is CASSSGTGSSPLHF. The CDR3 nucleotides are TGTGCCAGTAGCTCCGGGACAGGGAGTTCACCCCTCCACTTT.

CDR3 nucleotides: TGTGCCAGCGTAGGTTCGGAGAACTATGGCTACACCTTC. Its protein is CASVGSENYGYTF. The chain couples TRBV7-3 to TRBJ1-2; D unclear. The CDR3 spans 13 residues. From germline, CDR1 is SGHTA and CDR2 FQGTGA. Trimming shortened V by 8 bases and J by 2 bases, and 12 bases separated the two germline ends. Drawing the rest from reference TRBV7-3 and TRBJ1-2, the complete variable domain is GAGVSQTPSNKVTEKGKYVELRCDPISGHTALYWYRQSLGQGPEFLIYFQGTGAADDSGLPNDRFFAVRPEGSVSTLKIQRTERGDSAVYLCASVGSENYGYTFGSGTRLTVV.

V and J are TRBV10-1 and TRBJ2-1; D not certain. Germline CDR1 reads WNHNN; CDR2 reads SYGVQD (reference sequence). V lost 2 bases, J lost 5 bases, and 7 bases lay in between. The CDR3 length is 13 residues. The CDR3 DNA follows: TGCGCCAGCAGTGAGCCCGGAGACAATGAGCAGTTCTTC. It codes for CASSEPGDNEQFF.

V gene TRBV7-3 combines with J gene TRBJ2-3, with D hard to call. Deletions cut 4 bases from V and 4 bases from J, with 12 bases between. From germline, CDR1 is SGHTA and CDR2 FQGTGA. There are 14 residues in the CDR3. The CDR3 region has the DNA TGTGCCAGCAGCTCTCATGAGGTCGCAGATACGCAGTATTTT. Amino acids: CASSSHEVADTQYF.

V usage is TRBV5-6 and J usage is TRBJ2-3, with 9 positions matching TRBD2. The V gene's germline CDR1 is SGHDT and CDR2 YYEEEE. Unmatched junction bases numbered 7, after V lost 3 bases and J lost 2 bases. This CDR3 is 16 amino acids long. CDR3 protein: CASSSQTSGNTDTQYF. The CDR3 bases are TGTGCCAGCAGCTCCCAGACTAGCGGAAACACAGATACGCAGTATTTT. Full variable domain (remainder filled in from reference TRBV5-6 and TRBJ2-3): DAGVTQSPTHLIKTRGQQVTLRCSPKSGHDTVSWYQQALGQGPQFIFQYYEEEERQRGNFPDRFSGHQFPNYSSELNVNALLLGDSALYLCASSSQTSGNTDTQYFGPGTRLTVL.

The gene calls are TRBV29-1 and TRBJ1-5; possible D gene TRBD1, 6 bases. The V gene lost 4 bases and the J gene lost 7 bases, with 11 bases spanning the gap. The CDR3 is 12 residues long. CDR1 and CDR2 (germline): SQVTM, ANQGSEA. This chain's CDR3 is CSVGGGDQPQHF. The DNA for the CDR3 is TGCAGCGTTGGAGGGGGGGACCAGCCCCAGCATTTT.

The chain has TRBV6-5 and TRBJ2-5; the D gene is possibly TRBD1 (5 bases). Germline V gives CDR1 MNHEY, CDR2 SVGAGI. The CDR3 totals 13 residues. V was pared by 5 bases and J by 2 bases, with 9 bases between. CDR3 in DNA: TGTGCCAGCAGTCGACAGATTCAAGAGACCCAGTACTTC. Its protein product is CASSRQIQETQYF.

The chain joins TRBV5-1 to TRBJ1-1; D gene unclear. Germline-derived CDR1 and CDR2 are SGHRS and YFSETQ. The CDR3 loop spans 15 amino acids. Trimming left V 0 bases short and J 4 bases short, with 13 bases between. CDR3 protein: CASSLVGGSSTEAFF. The CDR3 region has the DNA TGCGCCAGCAGCTTGGTTGGCGGGTCCAGCACTGAAGCTTTCTTT.

This chain joins TRBV28 and TRBJ1-2; 7 positions match TRBD1. Trimming removed 7 bases from V and 7 bases from J; junction bases left unmatched: 9. The CDR3 consists of 13 residues. Germline CDR1 MDHEN, CDR2 SYDVKM. DNA for the CDR3: TGTGCCAGCACCCCTGACAGGGTTGGTGGCTACACCTTC. Its protein is CASTPDRVGGYTF.

This chain uses TRBV6-1 with TRBJ2-1, with TRBD2 as a possible D gene (6 bases). CDR3 length: 16 residues. With 4 bases removed from V and 0 bases from J, the gap between germline ends came to 13 bases. The germline gives CDR1 MNHNS, CDR2 SASEGT. The CDR3 sequence is CASSGRLGSSYNEQFF. Here the CDR3 DNA reads TGTGCCAGCAGTGGAAGACTAGGATCCTCCTACAATGAGCAGTTCTTC.

The chain combines TRBV14 with TRBJ2-7; 11 bases match TRBD2. From germline, CDR1 is SGHDN and CDR2 FVKESK. The trim removed 3 bases at V and 2 bases at J, leaving 3 bases unmatched. This CDR3 has 15 amino acids. The CDR3 spells CASSQMTSGAYEQYF. The CDR3 bases are TGTGCCAGCAGCCAGATGACTAGCGGGGCCTACGAGCAGTACTTC.

V usage is TRBV5-1 and J usage is TRBJ2-7; 8 bases agree with TRBD1. Germline loops: CDR1 SGHRS, CDR2 YFSETQ. The J segment lost 1 base and the V segment lost 4 bases, leaving 7 bases of the junction unmatched. The CDR3 is 15 amino acids. DNA of the CDR3: TGCGCCAGCAGCCTAACGCGGACAGGGTCCTACGAGCAGTACTTC. It is translated as CASSLTRTGSYEQYF.

J is TRBJ2-4 and V is TRBV29-1; a weak D match, TRBD1 (6 bases). V was clipped by 0 bases and J by 11 bases, with 11 bases between them. The CDR3 is 12 amino acids. Germline V gene data show CDR1 as SQVTM and CDR2 as ANQGSEA. The CDR3 protein is CSVEDPGTFQYF. DNA for the CDR3: TGCAGCGTTGAAGATCCCGGGACATTTCAGTACTTC.

The chain has TRBV19 and TRBJ2-4, with a tentative D call TRBD2 (7 bases). The CDR3 has 13 amino acids. Trimming stripped 6 bases from V and 8 bases from J, with 14 bases between. Germline V gene lookup returns CDR1 LNHDA and CDR2 SQIVND (reference sequence). This CDR3 is CASSIRGGDIQYF. CDR3 nucleotides: TGTGCCAGTAGCATAAGAGGGGGGGACATTCAGTACTTC.

The chain couples TRBV9 to TRBJ2-1; D is perhaps TRBD1 (6 bases). V lost 3 bases and J lost 1, with 17 bases in between. The length of the CDR3 is 17 residues. Germline CDR1 reads SGDLS; CDR2 reads YYNGEE. This CDR3 reads CASSDSQGSLSYNEQFF. The CDR3 DNA is TGTGCCAGCAGCGATTCACAGGGCTCCTTATCCTACAATGAGCAGTTCTTC.

This clone was seen a handful of times. The genes are TRBV6-1 and TRBJ2-3; tentative D call: TRBD2 (5 bases). CDR3 size: 15 residues. CDR1 and CDR2 (germline): MNHNS, SASEGT. Trimming took 3 bases from V and 2 from J, leaving 12 bases between them. The CDR3 region is CASSEERPNTDTQYF. The CDR3 DNA is TGTGCCAGCAGTGAGGAGCGGCCCAACACAGATACGCAGTATTTT.